What follows is one TCR beta chain and its context. What it binds is not known. One end of the junction fails to match germline, which may point to a read error. These data belong to a study of human T cells and chemical hapten exposure. The time point here: patch test 1, 2 weeks after DPC sensitization. Indicated treatment: therapeutic diphenylcyclopropenone sensitization with weekly scalp DPC. Findings of the study overall: More PT1 expanded TCRs went with higher patch test scores. Sensitizing to DPC left TCRs with a frequency above 1 in 1000 unaltered.

This CDR3 spans 15 amino acids. CDR1 and CDR2 (germline): SGHTA, FQGNSA. Authors' data handling: Across samples, TCR counts had a median of roughly 97,000 and ranged from about 23,224 to 690,600. From the RACE reads, TCRdb called clonotypes with MiXCR, one entry per CDR3 protein. The V and J calls come from TCRdb's annotation, not from the publication. The table has roughly 45,000 distinct CDR3 sequences, less than 10% seen once. This clonotype was sampled from a woman in her 50s with alopecia areata. Some clones in this sample may be carry-over from other donors' samples. The chain recombines TRBV7-2 with TRBJ2-7, with D perhaps TRBD1 (6 bases). The sequencing used whole blood, collected in connection with sensitization to the hapten diphenylcyclopropenone (DPC). The CDR3, as DNA: TGTGCCATCAGCCTCGCCCGGGACATCCACTACGAGCAGTACTTC. Translating it yields CAISLARDIHYEQYF. Full variable domain (rest looked up from reference TRBV7-2 and TRBJ2-7): GAGVSQSPSNKVTEKGKDVELRCDPISGHTALYWYRQSLGQGLEFLIYFQGNSAPDKSGLPSDRFSAERTGGSVSTLTIQRTQQEDSAVYLCAISLARDIHYEQYFGPGTRLTVT.